The 7 T cell receptor beta chains given below trace back to one sample, sequenced in a study of beta chain features in type 1 diabetes. The entirety of the isolated RNA underwent reverse transcription, so expressed TCRB transcripts were sequenced. Sequenced by immunoSEQ multiplex PCR; TCRdb stores in-frame clones only, minus some. The sample yields around 500,000 clones, roughly 11% seen once. Sample: naive CD4+ T cells from blood. The receptors here all came from a woman aged 18-35 years in good health.

This clone appeared a few times. The V and J genes are TRBV7-2 and TRBJ2-3, with D tentatively TRBD1 or TRBD2 (5 bases each). V was pared by 5 bases and J by 5 bases, with 20 bases between. This CDR3 spans 16 amino acids. Per germline, CDR1 SGHTA and CDR2 FQGNSA. The CDR3 sequence: CASSTQPGTFKDTQYF. CDR3 in DNA: TGTGCCAGCAGCACCCAACCAGGGACCTTCAAAGATACGCAGTATTTT.

The CDR3 DNA is TGTGCCAGCAGCCCGGGAGGGCCTGGCTCCTACGAGCAGTACGTC. Translation gives CASSPGGPGSYEQYV. This chain uses TRBV7-9 with TRBJ2-7; 8 bases match TRBD2. V was pared by 5 bases and J by 0 bases, with 6 bases of the junction left unmatched. The CDR3 runs to 15 residues. CDR1 and CDR2 (germline): SEHNR, FQNEAQ (reference sequence).

V gene TRBV19 combines with J gene TRBJ1-5; D is unclear. V was trimmed by 6 bases and J by 1 base, leaving 13 bases between them. The CDR3 runs to 15 residues. In germline, CDR1 is LNHDA, CDR2 SQIVND (reference sequence). The CDR3 region is CASRVVGQSNQPQHF. As DNA, the CDR3 is TGTGCCAGTAGGGTAGTCGGGCAGAGCAATCAGCCCCAGCATTTT.

This clone was picked up a small number of times. The J gene is TRBJ2-1, the V gene TRBV7-2, with D maybe TRBD2 (6 bases). The CDR3 has 16 amino acids. V shed 2 bases and J shed 0 bases, with 11 bases lying between them. From germline, CDR1 is SGHTA and CDR2 FQGNSA. The chain's CDR3 is CASSLFAGLSYNEQFF. CDR3 bases: TGTGCCAGCAGCTTATTTGCGGGGCTCTCCTACAATGAGCAGTTCTTC.

The chain uses TRBV18 and TRBJ2-7; tentatively, D is TRBD1 (5 bases). In germline, CDR1 is KGHSH, CDR2 LQKENI. The CDR3 covers 13 residues. Trimming cost V 5 bases and J 5 bases, with 13 bases left between them. The CDR3 DNA is TGTGCCAGCTCAGGTGGGGCGTGGAACGAGCAGTACTTC. It codes for CASSGGAWNEQYF.

The V call is TRBV5-1, the J call TRBJ1-1, with D maybe TRBD1 (5 bases). Per the germline V gene, CDR1 is SGHRS and CDR2 is YFSETQ. The CDR3 sequence is 15 residues long. The V end was cut by 4 bases, the J end by 1 base, with 14 bases between. CDR3 region: CASSPNQGANTEAFF. The DNA for the CDR3 is TGCGCCAGCAGCCCCAATCAAGGGGCGAACACTGAAGCTTTCTTT.

The chain is built from TRBV27 and TRBJ2-5; 10 bases match TRBD1. Germline V lookup: CDR1 MNHEY, CDR2 SMNVEV (reference sequence). The CDR3 is made up of 15 amino acids. V shed 4 bases and J 10 bases; nucleotides not matched to a gene: 12. The CDR3 protein is CASSSYGQGELGQYF. DNA for the CDR3: TGTGCCAGCAGTTCCTATGGACAGGGGGAGCTGGGCCAGTACTTC.